The source of this TCR beta chain is a study of regulatory T cells in long-lasting Graves disease (dated by TCRdb to the early 2020s). Concerning the study at large: Newly diagnosed Graves' disease patients had taken antithyroid drugs for less than 3 months. A total of roughly 35 samples underwent TCR sequencing: some 13 from persistent and roughly 20 from newly diagnosed Graves' disease patients. Peripheral blood TCR sequencing and RNA sequencing compared persistent Graves' disease patients with newly diagnosed Graves' disease patients. The study was registered as a clinical trial and conducted in China.

Library generation was performed with multiplex PCR. Sequenced on an Illumina HiSeq 4000. iRepertoire HTBI primers and Arm-PCR amplification of CDR3 regions were used to construct TCR beta libraries. Gel purification was performed on PCR products prior to sequencing. In the paper's pipeline: Gene usage analysis of CDR3 amino acid clonotypes used the 60 to 75 TRBV and some 13 TRBJ segments found across samples. Filtered high-quality paired reads were merged into contigs using COPE and FqMerger. BLAST was used to align contigs to IMGT TRBV, TRBD and TRBJ reference genes, with CDR3 defined following IMGT. Clonotypes above 0.1% frequency were classified as highly expanded clones. Shannon entropy was used to measure repertoire diversity, and the Gini coefficient was used to measure V-J evenness. A clonotype found in more than one individual was treated as public. The public reads were reanalyzed by TCRdb: fastp trimming at Q25, MiXCR alignment, in-frame beta chains only. Each entry is one CDR3 protein sequence, shown with its most common DNA and genes. These V and J calls are TCRdb output, not the study's own analysis. Within this sample are about 320,000 distinct CDR3 sequences, with 15% to 20% of them counted one time only. The ten largest make up about 36% of the sample.

The paper's findings and limits, for the study overall: The study examined only peripheral blood because the primary lesion, thyroid tissue, could not be accessed. Sequencing and analysis were limited to the TCR beta chain. Persistent disease showed preferential use of TRBV28, TRBJ1-2 and TRBJ2-5, whereas newly diagnosed disease favored TRBV20-1 and TRBJ2-1. The authors noted that the small sample size was a limitation that may lower accuracy. Compared with newly diagnosed patients, persistent Graves' disease patients had lower TCR Shannon entropy and fewer highly expanded clones, which suggests clonal expansion. A larger number of public clonotypes was shared among persistent patients (over 2,500) than among newly diagnosed patients (around 880).

From the germline V gene, CDR1 is KGHSH and CDR2 is LQKENI. Including the terminal cysteine and phenylalanine, the CDR3 comprises 14 residues. Just the 42-base CDR3 DNA is kept, in frame starting at base 1. This clonotype was counted at least ten times. Its cognate antigen has yet to be identified. At one of its ends the junction is not consistent with the germline gene, which may arise from a read error. The meaning of the sample's time point label: newly diagnosed GD, antithyroid drugs for less than 3 months. For both TCR sequencing and RNA sequencing, RNA was extracted from PBMCs using TRIzol. The diagnosis of Graves' disease followed American Thyroid Association guidelines. Patients were recruited from an endocrinology department in Xi'an, China. Each patient gave roughly 8.4 milliliters of peripheral blood, collected in an EDTA anticoagulant tube. PBMCs were isolated by Ficoll Paque Plus density gradient separation without further T cell sorting. An Agilent 2100 Bioanalyzer and agarose gel were used to assess RNA quality, and a NanoDrop 2000 was used to measure RNA concentration.

The chain is made from TRBV18 and TRBJ2-7; 13 middle bases align to TRBD2. The clonotype was recovered from a female donor with Graves disease. Sequenced material: peripheral blood mononuclear cells (PBMCs), taken at new diagnosis, from a patient treated with antithyroid drugs. The DNA reads as follows: TGTGCCAGCTCACCAGAGGGGGGGACTAGCGGGACGACCTTC. Its protein product is CASSPEGGTSGTTF.